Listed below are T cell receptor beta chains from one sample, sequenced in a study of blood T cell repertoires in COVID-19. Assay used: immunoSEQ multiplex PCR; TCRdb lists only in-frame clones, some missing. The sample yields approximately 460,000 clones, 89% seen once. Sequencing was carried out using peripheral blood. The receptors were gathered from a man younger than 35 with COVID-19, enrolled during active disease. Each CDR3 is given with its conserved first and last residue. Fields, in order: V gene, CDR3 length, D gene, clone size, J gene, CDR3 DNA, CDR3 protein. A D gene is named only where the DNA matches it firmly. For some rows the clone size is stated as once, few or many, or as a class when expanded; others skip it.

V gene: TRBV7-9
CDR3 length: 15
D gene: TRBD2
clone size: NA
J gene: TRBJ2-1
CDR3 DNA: TGTGCCAGCAGCTTAGTAGAGCGGGAGAAGTCTGAGCAGTTCTTC
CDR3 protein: CASSLVEREKSEQFF

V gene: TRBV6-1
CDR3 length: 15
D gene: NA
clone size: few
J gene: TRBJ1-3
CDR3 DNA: TGTGCCAGCAGTGAATTCCAGGCTCCTGGAAACACCATATATTTT
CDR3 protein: CASSEFQAPGNTIYF

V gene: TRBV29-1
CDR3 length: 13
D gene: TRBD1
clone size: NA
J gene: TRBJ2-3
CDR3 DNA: TGCAGCGTTGCAGAAACAGGGGCAGATACGCAGTATTTT
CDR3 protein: CSVAETGADTQYF

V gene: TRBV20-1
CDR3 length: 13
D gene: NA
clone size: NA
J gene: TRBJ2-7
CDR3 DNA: TGCAGTGCTAGTATCGGGGTCTCCTACGAGCAGTACTTC
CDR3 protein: CSASIGVSYEQYF

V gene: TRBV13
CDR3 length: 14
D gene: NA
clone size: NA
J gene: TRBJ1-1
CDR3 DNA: TGTGCCAGCAGCCTCCGGGCGGGGGGGACTGAAGCTTTCTTT
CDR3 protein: CASSLRAGGTEAFF

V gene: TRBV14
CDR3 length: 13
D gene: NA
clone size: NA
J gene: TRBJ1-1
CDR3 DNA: TGTGCCAGCAGCCAAGACAGGAACACTGAAGCTTTCTTT
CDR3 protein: CASSQDRNTEAFF

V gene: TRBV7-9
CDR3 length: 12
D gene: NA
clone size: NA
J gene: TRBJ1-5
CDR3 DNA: TGTGCCAGCAGCAACCAGAATCAGCCCCAGCATTTT
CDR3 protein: CASSNQNQPQHF

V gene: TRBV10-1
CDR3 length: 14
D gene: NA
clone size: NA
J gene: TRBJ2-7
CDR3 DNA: TGCGCCAGCAGTGAAGGCCCTAGTTCCTACGAGCAGTACTTC
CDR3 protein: CASSEGPSSYEQYF

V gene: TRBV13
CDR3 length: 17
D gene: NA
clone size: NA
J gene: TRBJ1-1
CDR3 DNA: TGTGCCAGCAGCATAATCCAGGGGCGACTTATGAACACTGAAGCTTTCTTT
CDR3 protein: CASSIIQGRLMNTEAFF

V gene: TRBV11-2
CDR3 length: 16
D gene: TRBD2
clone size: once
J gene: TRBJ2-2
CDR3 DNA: TGTGCCAGCAGCCGAGGGCTAGCGGGGGGGACCGGGGAGCTGTTTTTT
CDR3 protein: CASSRGLAGGTGELFF

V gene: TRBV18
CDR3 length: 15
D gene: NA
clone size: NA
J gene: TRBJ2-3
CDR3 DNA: TGTGCCAGCTCACCACTCCTGCGGAGCACAGATACGCAGTATTTT
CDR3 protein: CASSPLLRSTDTQYF

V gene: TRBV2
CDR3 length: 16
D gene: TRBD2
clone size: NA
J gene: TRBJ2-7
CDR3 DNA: TGTGCCAGCAGCCCCGGACTAGCGGGGAGCTCCTACGAGCAGTACTTC
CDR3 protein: CASSPGLAGSSYEQYF

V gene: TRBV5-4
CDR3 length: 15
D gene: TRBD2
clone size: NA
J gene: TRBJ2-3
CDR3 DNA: TGTGCCAGCAGCCTCAGAGCCGCCGGGAGGGATACGCAGTATTTT
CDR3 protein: CASSLRAAGRDTQYF

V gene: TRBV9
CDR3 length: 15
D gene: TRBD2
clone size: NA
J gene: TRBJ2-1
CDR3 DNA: TGTGCCAGCAGCGTAGGGGGCGGGAGCTACAATGAGCAGTTCTTC
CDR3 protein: CASSVGGGSYNEQFF

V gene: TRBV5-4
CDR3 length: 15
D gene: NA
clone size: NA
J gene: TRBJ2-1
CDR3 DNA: TGTGCCAGCAGCCGAGACAGTGGTAGCTACAATGAGCAGTTCTTC
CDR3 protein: CASSRDSGSYNEQFF

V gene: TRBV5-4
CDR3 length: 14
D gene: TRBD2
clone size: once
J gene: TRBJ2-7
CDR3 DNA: TGTGCCAGCAGCTTGGCTAGCGGGGGTTACGAGCAGTACTTC
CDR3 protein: CASSLASGGYEQYF